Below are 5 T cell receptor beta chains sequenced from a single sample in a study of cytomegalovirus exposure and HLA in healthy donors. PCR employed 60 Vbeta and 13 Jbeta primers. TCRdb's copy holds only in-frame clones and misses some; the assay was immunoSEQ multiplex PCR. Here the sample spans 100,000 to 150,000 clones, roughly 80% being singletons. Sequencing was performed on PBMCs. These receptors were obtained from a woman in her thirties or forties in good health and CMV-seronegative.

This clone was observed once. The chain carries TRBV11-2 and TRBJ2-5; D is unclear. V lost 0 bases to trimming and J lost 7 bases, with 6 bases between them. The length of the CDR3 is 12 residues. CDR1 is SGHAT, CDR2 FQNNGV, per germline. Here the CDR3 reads CASSLEPGTQYF. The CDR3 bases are TGTGCCAGCAGCTTAGAGCCAGGGACCCAGTACTTC.

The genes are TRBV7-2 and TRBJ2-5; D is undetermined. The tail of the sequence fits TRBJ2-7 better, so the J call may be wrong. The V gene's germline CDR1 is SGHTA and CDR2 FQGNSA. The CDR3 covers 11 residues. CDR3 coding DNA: TGTGCCAGCAGCTTAATTTACGAGCAGTACTTC. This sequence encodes CASSLIYEQYF.

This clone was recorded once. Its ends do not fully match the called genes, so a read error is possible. CDR3 DNA sequence: TGTGCCAGCAGCTTGGGGTCAGGGCCCAACTCTGGGGCCAACGGCCTGACTTTC. The encoded protein is CASSLGSGPNSGANGLTF. The chain recombines TRBV5-4 with TRBJ2-6, with a tentative D call TRBD1 (5 bases). Germline V CDR1 and CDR2: SGHNT, YYREEE (reference sequence). The CDR3 has 18 residues.

The CDR3 DNA reads TGTGCCAGCAGCTTAGGACTAGCGGGAGGGGATACGCAGTATTTT. It translates to CASSLGLAGGDTQYF. The chain recombines TRBV5-6 with TRBJ2-3; TRBD2 aligns across 15 bases. The trim removed 2 bases at V and 6 bases at J, leaving 1 base unmatched. CDR3 length: 15 residues. CDR1 SGHDT and CDR2 YYEEEE come from the germline V gene.

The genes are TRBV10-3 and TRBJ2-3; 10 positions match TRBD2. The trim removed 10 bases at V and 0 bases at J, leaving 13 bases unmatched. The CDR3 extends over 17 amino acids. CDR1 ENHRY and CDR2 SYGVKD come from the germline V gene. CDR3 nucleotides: TGTGCCAGCGGCAATCAGGGGACTAGCGAAAGCACAGATACGCAGTATTTT. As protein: CASGNQGTSESTDTQYF.